This paragraph covers one T cell receptor beta chain sequence. It lacks a known antigen. Base qualities are not at hand, and no much larger clone is one base apart. This specimen belongs to a study of cytomegalovirus exposure and HLA in healthy donors (dated by TCRdb to 2015 to 2018). About the study as a whole: According to an earlier analysis of a few hundred of the donors, about 180 million T cells yielded approximately 120 million unique TCR beta sequences and about 300 Gb of sequence data. Approximately 300 gigabases of sequencing data and approximately 92 million unique TCR sequences made up an early release that covered nearly 650 HLA-typed donors. Of the approximately 400 genotyped donors, around 81% fell in the genetic ancestry cluster associated with self-reported Caucasian donors. The aim of the study was to test whether cataloging public T cell receptors could identify signatures of past pathogen exposure. The T cell repertoires of about 700 subjects were profiled by immunosequencing and related to cytomegalovirus serostatus. A separate validation cohort of 90 to 150 different subjects was used in addition to the 666-subject first cohort. The study combined high-throughput TCR immunosequencing, statistical association of individual TCRs with disease status, and machine learning to predict cytomegalovirus infection status. A later analysis re-analyzed previously published TCR beta repertoires from several hundred donors and added high-resolution HLA genotyping to study TCR occurrence patterns. The later analysis used no new phenotypic data to find candidate immune exposures, relying instead on TCR beta sequences and their occurrence across donors. In an earlier analysis of more than 550 of the donors, high-throughput TCR beta sequencing was used to judge whether each TCR beta V gene segment behaved as functional or pseudogenic. Donor age, sex, ethnicity and CMV serostatus were collected together with the repertoire data. In a later genetic analysis, genome-wide SNP genotypes for about three fifths of the roughly 670 donors were used, and that subset was treated as a discovery cohort. All discovery cohort repertoires had been generated using a single sequencing platform. Both class I and class II loci were covered by HLA typing, at four-digit resolution. The number of donors typed differed by locus, with 629-630 for A, B, C, DRB1 and DQB1, approximately 500 for DQA1, some 570 for DPA1, and around 460 for DPB1. Several DR-DQ haplotypes were treated as single units for association and clustering because of strong linkage in the cohort. Across approximately 400 genotyped donors of the cohort, an average of approximately 220,000 unique TCR beta nucleotide sequences per donor were sequenced, and 15% to 20% of those sequences were non-productive. Study-wide conclusions, independent of this receptor: Most TCR sequences were observed very rarely across donors, whereas some public TCRs were present in many individuals. A further reported finding was that TCR beta sequences accurately predicted the HLA-A and HLA-B alleles for most subjects in the first cohort. Assigning TCR associations to individual alleles was difficult when HLA alleles, especially DR and DQ, strongly co-occurred. The cohort was sequenced for TCR beta chains only, and without alpha or paired-chain data the features that could be detected were limited. Correlated functional status among segregating V segments might reflect linkage disequilibrium, but an unknown experimental factor could not be ruled out. A later genetic analysis reported fewer N-insertions in productive TCRs among donors in an Asian-associated ancestry cluster than the roughly 670-donor mean. CMV serostatus was the only immune exposure information available for the cohort. In vitro tests confirmed that a few of the cytomegalovirus-associated TCR beta chains recognize cytomegalovirus antigens. The classifier was reported to diagnose cytomegalovirus status with high specificity and sensitivity in both the original cohort and the validation cohort. Compared with equally common non-associated chains, HLA-associated TCR beta chains in a later analysis were more clonally expanded and had lower generation probabilities. In an earlier analysis of a few hundred of the donors, most TCR beta V segments were observed in productive rearrangements about 87% or about 30% of the time, broadly matching IMGT annotations. According to a later analysis, parvovirus B19, influenza, CMV and Epstein-Barr virus appeared linked to several top co-occurrence clusters. A total of about 180 TCR beta chains were listed by the study as associated with cytomegalovirus. In a later analysis, about 17,000 TCR beta sequences were associated with specific HLA alleles at a false discovery rate of 0.05. The earlier analysis of nearly 600 of the donors excluded 15 to 20 rarely observed V segments, including chromosome 9 orphons, because counts were too low. HLA typing was unavailable for some donors at each locus, so association tests used only the typed subset. A group of highly shared sequence variants was considered likely to be a technical artifact of the sequencing pipeline. Roughly uniform sequencing depth across donors was assumed in presence/absence analyses, although this assumption may not hold. V-gene and J-gene trimming of TCR beta chains was associated with a missense DCLRE1C variant in a later genetic analysis, and the association was replicated in an independent cohort. Some IMGT-functional V segments, including TRBV6-2 and TRBV6-3, could not be distinguished by the 87-base-pair reads and were therefore excluded. According to the authors, the approach could potentially be generalized to other disease states and immunological phenotypes. Most CMV-associated TCR beta chains appeared to be HLA-restricted in a later analysis, and the HLA associations seemed to be driven largely by CMV exposure. In a later analysis, the rate of TCR association differed among HLA loci, with DRB1 alleles having the most associated TCRs and HLA-C alleles having the fewest.

The cohort consisted of more than 650 healthy bone marrow donors. At the time of sampling, all cohort members were nominally healthy, though unrecorded immune exposures were likely present. The donor was CMV seronegative and belonged to the group of 352 seronegative cohort members. A peripheral blood sample was provided by each donor, and peripheral blood mononuclear cells were used for TCR beta sequencing. The Qiagen DNeasy Blood Extraction Kit was used to extract genomic DNA from the blood cell samples. Library preparation employed the immunoSEQ multiplex PCR assay. A mixture of 60 forward primers for TCR Vbeta segments and 13 reverse primers for TCR Jbeta segments was used in the multiplex PCR. The CDR3 region of rearranged TCR beta genes was amplified from genomic DNA by a multiplex PCR assay. The Illumina HiSeq System was used to sequence the amplified TCR beta libraries as 87-base-pair reads. The source study handled its data this way. Across the roughly 670 repertoires, a later analysis counted around 80 million unique TCR beta chains, 9.5 million to 13 million of which were shared by at least two donors. Raw reads were error-corrected and collapsed into unique sequences by a nearest-neighbor algorithm in which closely related sequences were merged to remove PCR and sequencing errors. CDR3 sequences were aligned to IMGT reference sequences to assign V, D and J gene segments. For a sequence to be retained, a match of at least six nucleotides was required to both a V gene segment and a J gene segment. Rearrangements were called productive when the CDR3 lacked stop codons and stayed in frame with V and J; all others were non-productive. Following IMGT convention, CDR3 was defined as the stretch from the second conserved V-encoded cysteine up to the conserved J-encoded phenylalanine. In an earlier analysis of roughly 580 of the donors, sequences lacking an unambiguous match to a single V gene segment were excluded. In an earlier analysis of 587 of the donors, V segments were called functional above 56.7% productive rearrangements and were called segregating when the between-donor standard deviation exceeded 5%. A statistical classification framework was built for diagnosing cytomegalovirus status from the catalog of TCR beta chain sequences. V and J gene assignment, in a later analysis, came from comparing TCR nucleotide sequences with IMGT/GENE-DB human TR gene sequences. A later analysis assigned CDR3 sequences and most-parsimonious VDJ recombination scenarios with the TCRdist pipeline. In a later analysis, each TCR beta chain was defined by its CDR3 amino acid sequence together with its V-gene family, and reads without a unique V-gene family were excluded. A later analysis removed 500 to 600 highly shared, low-generation-probability nucleotide sequences to deal with suspected cross-contamination and a sequencing artifact. For each public chain, a later analysis derived a clonal expansion index from normalized ranks of inferred template counts within each repertoire. In a later analysis, generation probabilities were computed using a VDJ recombination model fitted to out-of-frame rearrangements, and the results were checked against IGoR. Hypergeometric tests were used in a later analysis to score TCR-TCR, TCR-HLA and TCR-CMV co-occurrence, with a repertoire-size bias correction applied to the TCR pairs. To estimate false discovery rates, a later analysis permuted the HLA or CMV assignments 20 times. In a later analysis, co-occurring TCRs were grouped using DBSCAN, with TCRdist sequence similarity added in when clustering inside HLA-allele-positive subsets. Co-occurrence clustering excluded repertoires with fewer than 30,000 or more than 120,000 public chains, plus five with anomalous nucleotide sharing. TCRdb's version of the immuneACCESS table is confined to in-frame rearrangements and falls short of the full clone set. An unresolved V gene accounts for under half of the shortfall where checked; the remainder is of unknown origin. The DNA gave D and trimming, while V, J and clone size come from that table. The sample profile shows 150,000 to 200,000 clones; around 81% of them were found once. Roughly 1% of the sample rests with the top ten.

Trimming at the junction amounts to 5 bases on V and 3 bases on J, and the germline ends lie 10 bases apart. The CDR3 contains 13 residues, cysteine and phenylalanine counted. The sequence is cut down to CDR3 DNA, 39 bases in frame from base 1. Per the germline V gene (reference sequence), SEHNR is the CDR1 and FQNEAQ is the CDR2. The sequenced sample was PBMCs. The sequence links TRBV7-9 to TRBJ1-1; TRBD1 is a weak D gene call, 5 bases matching. The receptor comes from a woman aged 40 to 50 in good health and CMV-seronegative. Read as DNA, the sequence is TGTGCCAGCAGCCCGGGGGGAGACACTGAAGCTTTCTTT. Translation gives CASSPGGDTEAFF.